The rows below give T cell receptor beta chains drawn from one sample of a study of blood T cell repertoires in COVID-19. Assay used: immunoSEQ multiplex PCR; TCRdb lists only in-frame clones, some missing. The sample lists about 200,000 clones, over 85% occurring once. The sample comprised PBMCs or T cells enriched from blood (not recorded which). These receptors were taken from a woman in her 30s with acute COVID-19. Both conserved end residues are part of each CDR3. The order of the fields is J gene, D gene, clone size, V gene, CDR3 length, CDR3 DNA, CDR3 protein. The D gene is left open where the match is weak. Clone size is shown for a subset of rows, as once, few, many or a class of expanded clone.

j_gene: TRBJ1-5
d_gene: TRBD1
abundance: NA
v_gene: TRBV19
len: 13
CDR3nt: TGTGCCAGTAGGACAGGGGCCAGCCAGCCCCAGCATTTT
CDR3aa: CASRTGASQPQHF

j_gene: TRBJ2-1
d_gene: NA
abundance: NA
v_gene: TRBV30
len: 13
CDR3nt: TGTGCCGGGAGGGGGGGGCCCTACAATGAGCAGTTCTTC
CDR3aa: CAGRGGPYNEQFF

j_gene: TRBJ2-2
d_gene: NA
abundance: once
v_gene: TRBV6-5
len: 13
CDR3nt: TGTGCCAGCAGCACAGGGTTGACCGGGGAGCTGTTTTTT
CDR3aa: CASSTGLTGELFF

j_gene: TRBJ2-7
d_gene: NA
abundance: NA
v_gene: TRBV30
len: 15
CDR3nt: TGTGCCTGGAGTCCCTTGGAGGGGAGATCCTACGAGCAGTACTTC
CDR3aa: CAWSPLEGRSYEQYF

j_gene: TRBJ2-1
d_gene: NA
abundance: once
v_gene: TRBV2
len: 14
CDR3nt: TGTGCCAGCAGTGACCAGGGTTGGGACAATGAGCAGTTCTTC
CDR3aa: CASSDQGWDNEQFF

j_gene: TRBJ1-3
d_gene: NA
abundance: NA
v_gene: TRBV6-5
len: 15
CDR3nt: TGTGCCAGCACCGGGAGGGGTCAGGGGGGAAACACCATATATTTT
CDR3aa: CASTGRGQGGNTIYF

j_gene: TRBJ2-1
d_gene: TRBD1
abundance: NA
v_gene: TRBV20-1
len: 15
CDR3nt: TGCAGTGCTAGTCCGGGACAGGGGAAGTGGAATGAGCAGTTCTTC
CDR3aa: CSASPGQGKWNEQFF

j_gene: TRBJ2-2
d_gene: TRBD2
abundance: once
v_gene: TRBV5-6
len: 15
CDR3nt: TGTGCCAGCTCAACCCGGGGGGTTGTCACCGGGGAGCTGTTTTTT
CDR3aa: CASSTRGVVTGELFF

j_gene: TRBJ1-5
d_gene: NA
abundance: once
v_gene: TRBV30
len: 18
CDR3nt: TGTGCCTGGAGTGTACCCCCTTTCGGGGGATCCAAAGATCAGCCCCAGCATTTT
CDR3aa: CAWSVPPFGGSKDQPQHF

j_gene: TRBJ2-3
d_gene: TRBD2
abundance: NA
v_gene: TRBV10-3
len: 14
CDR3nt: TGTGCCATCAAAGGGAGGGGAAGCACAGATACGCAGTATTTT
CDR3aa: CAIKGRGSTDTQYF

j_gene: TRBJ2-7
d_gene: TRBD1
abundance: NA
v_gene: TRBV6-5
len: 15
CDR3nt: TGTGCCAGCACTCCCAGCCCGGGACAGGCCTACGAGCAGTACTTC
CDR3aa: CASTPSPGQAYEQYF